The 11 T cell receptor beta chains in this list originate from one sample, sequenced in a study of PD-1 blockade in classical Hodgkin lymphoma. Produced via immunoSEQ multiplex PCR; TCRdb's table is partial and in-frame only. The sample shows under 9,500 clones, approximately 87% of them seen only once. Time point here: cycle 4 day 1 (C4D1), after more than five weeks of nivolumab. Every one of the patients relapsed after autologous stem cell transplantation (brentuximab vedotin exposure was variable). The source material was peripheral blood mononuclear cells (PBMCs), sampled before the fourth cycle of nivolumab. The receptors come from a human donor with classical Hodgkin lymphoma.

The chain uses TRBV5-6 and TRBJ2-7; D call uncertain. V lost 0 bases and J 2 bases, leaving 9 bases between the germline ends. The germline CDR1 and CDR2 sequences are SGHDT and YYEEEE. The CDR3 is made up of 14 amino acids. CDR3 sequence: CASSLAVSTYEQYF. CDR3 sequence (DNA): TGTGCCAGCAGCTTGGCTGTCTCTACCTACGAGCAGTACTTC.

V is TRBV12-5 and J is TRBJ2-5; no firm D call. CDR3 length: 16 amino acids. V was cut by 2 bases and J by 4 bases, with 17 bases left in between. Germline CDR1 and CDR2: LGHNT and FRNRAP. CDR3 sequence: CASGLLVGSSGETQYF. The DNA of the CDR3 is TGTGCTAGTGGTTTGCTCGTCGGCAGCTCTGGAGAGACCCAGTACTTC.

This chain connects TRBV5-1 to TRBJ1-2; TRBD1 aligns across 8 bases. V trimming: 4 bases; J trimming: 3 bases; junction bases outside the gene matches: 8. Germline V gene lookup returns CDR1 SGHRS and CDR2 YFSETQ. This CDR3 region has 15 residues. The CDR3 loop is CASSQLSTGDYGYTF. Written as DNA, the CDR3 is TGCGCCAGCAGCCAATTATCGACAGGGGACTATGGCTACACCTTC.

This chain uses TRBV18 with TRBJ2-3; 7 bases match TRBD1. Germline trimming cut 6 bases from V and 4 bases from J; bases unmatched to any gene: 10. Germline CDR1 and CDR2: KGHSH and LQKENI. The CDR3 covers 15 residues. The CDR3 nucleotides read TGTGCCAGCTCCCGACGGGAAGGGGGCGCAGATACGCAGTATTTT. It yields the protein CASSRREGGADTQYF.

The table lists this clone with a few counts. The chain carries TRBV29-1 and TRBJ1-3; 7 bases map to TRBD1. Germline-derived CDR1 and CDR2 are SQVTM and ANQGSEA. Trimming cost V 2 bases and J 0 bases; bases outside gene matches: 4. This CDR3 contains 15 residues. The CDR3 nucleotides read TGCAGCGTTGAATACGGGGACAGCTCTGGAAACACCATATATTTT. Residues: CSVEYGDSSGNTIYF.

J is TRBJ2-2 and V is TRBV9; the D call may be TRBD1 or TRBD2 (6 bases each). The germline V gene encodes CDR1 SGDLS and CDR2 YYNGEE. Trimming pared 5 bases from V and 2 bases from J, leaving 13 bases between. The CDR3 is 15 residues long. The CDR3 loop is CASSERGANTGELFF. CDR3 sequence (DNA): TGTGCCAGCAGTGAAAGGGGGGCAAACACCGGGGAGCTGTTTTTT.

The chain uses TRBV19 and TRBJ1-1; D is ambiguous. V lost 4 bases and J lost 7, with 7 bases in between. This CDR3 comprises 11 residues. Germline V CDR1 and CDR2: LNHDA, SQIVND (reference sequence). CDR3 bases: TGTGCCAGTAGTAGGATGGGTGAAGCTTTCTTT. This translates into CASSRMGEAFF.

Here the CDR3 DNA reads TGTGCCAGTAGTATCGGGACAGGGACTCACAATGAGCAGTTCTTC. Residues: CASSIGTGTHNEQFF. This chain uses TRBV19 with TRBJ2-1; 9 nucleotides align to TRBD1. The length of the CDR3 is 15 residues. V dropped 3 bases and J dropped 5; count of bases not matched to a gene: 5. The germline gives CDR1 LNHDA, CDR2 SQIVND (reference sequence).

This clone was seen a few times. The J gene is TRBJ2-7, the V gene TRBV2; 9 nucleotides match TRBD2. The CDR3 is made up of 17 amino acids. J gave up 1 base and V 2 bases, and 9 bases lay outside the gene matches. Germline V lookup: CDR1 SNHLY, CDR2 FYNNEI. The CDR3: CASSEITSGSSSYEQYF. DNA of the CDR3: TGTGCCAGCAGTGAAATAACTAGCGGGTCCTCATCCTACGAGCAGTACTTC. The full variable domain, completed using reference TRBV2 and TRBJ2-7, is EPEVTQTPSHQVTQMGQEVILRCVPISNHLYFYWYRQILGQKVEFLVSFYNNEISEKSEIFDDQFSVERPDGSNFTLKIRSTKLEDSAMYFCASSEITSGSSSYEQYFGPGTRLTVT.

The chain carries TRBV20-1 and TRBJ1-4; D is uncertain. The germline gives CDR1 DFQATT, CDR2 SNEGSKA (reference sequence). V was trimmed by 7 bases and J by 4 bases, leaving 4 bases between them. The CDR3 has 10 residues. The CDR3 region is CSVINEKLFF. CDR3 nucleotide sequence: TGCAGTGTCATTAATGAAAAACTGTTTTTT.

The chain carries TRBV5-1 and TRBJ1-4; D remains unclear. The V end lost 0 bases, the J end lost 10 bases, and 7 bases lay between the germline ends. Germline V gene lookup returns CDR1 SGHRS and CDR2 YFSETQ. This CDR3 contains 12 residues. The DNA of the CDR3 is TGCGCCAGCAGCTTGGGGGGAGGAAAACTGTTTTTT. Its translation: CASSLGGGKLFF.